A single T cell receptor beta chain is shown here with its context. Antigen: not known. This clone may be a read error of a much larger clone one base away. The record originates from a study of blood T cells in healthy people across ages. Whole-study results and caveats: Diversity of TCR beta correlated strongly with naive T cell percentage.

Then a second PCR, running roughly 7 to 11 cycles, was carried out with a sample-barcoded 5' primer and a J-beta primer mix. TCRdb processed the 5' RACE reads anew with MiXCR; each CDR3 protein has one entry. This sample has 1.5 million to 2 million distinct CDR3 sequences, with roughly 28% found just once. CDR1 MNHNY and CDR2 SVGAGI come from the germline V gene (reference sequence). This CDR3 contains 15 residues. Sequences were obtained from blood. This clonotype originated in a woman aged 25 to 39 in good health. The genes are TRBV6-6 and TRBJ2-5, with 7 bases that match TRBD1. CDR3 loop: CASSPGTANQETRYF. As DNA, the CDR3 is TGTGCCAGCAGCCCCGGGACAGCGAACCAAGAGACCCGGTACTTC.